This TCR beta chain emerged from a study of tumor and adjacent non-tumor tissue in lung cancer. Three rounds of nested PCR, following a modified ARM-PCR protocol, produced the TCRbeta library. TCRdb re-analysed the multiplex PCR reads in MiXCR, keeping a single row per CDR3 protein. The sample has 200,000 or so distinct CDR3 sequences, about 76% seen once. With respect to this clonotype: Its antigen is still unknown.

General study points: Top 100 clones took a larger repertoire share in normal lung. Higher tumor TCR diversity was associated with shorter survival.

No cell sorting was done before RNA was extracted from the tissue. The germline gives CDR1 SGHRS, CDR2 YFSETQ. This CDR3 comprises 15 residues. The trim removed 4 bases at V and 2 bases at J, leaving 5 bases unmatched. The chain recombines TRBV5-1 with TRBJ2-2, with TRBD2 identical over 7 bases. This TCR came from a man between 60 and 75 years old with non-small cell lung cancer. Material: lung tumor tissue. For the CDR3, the DNA is TGCGCCAGCAGCCTCGGGACTACCAACACCGGGGAGCTGTTTTTT. Its protein is CASSLGTTNTGELFF.